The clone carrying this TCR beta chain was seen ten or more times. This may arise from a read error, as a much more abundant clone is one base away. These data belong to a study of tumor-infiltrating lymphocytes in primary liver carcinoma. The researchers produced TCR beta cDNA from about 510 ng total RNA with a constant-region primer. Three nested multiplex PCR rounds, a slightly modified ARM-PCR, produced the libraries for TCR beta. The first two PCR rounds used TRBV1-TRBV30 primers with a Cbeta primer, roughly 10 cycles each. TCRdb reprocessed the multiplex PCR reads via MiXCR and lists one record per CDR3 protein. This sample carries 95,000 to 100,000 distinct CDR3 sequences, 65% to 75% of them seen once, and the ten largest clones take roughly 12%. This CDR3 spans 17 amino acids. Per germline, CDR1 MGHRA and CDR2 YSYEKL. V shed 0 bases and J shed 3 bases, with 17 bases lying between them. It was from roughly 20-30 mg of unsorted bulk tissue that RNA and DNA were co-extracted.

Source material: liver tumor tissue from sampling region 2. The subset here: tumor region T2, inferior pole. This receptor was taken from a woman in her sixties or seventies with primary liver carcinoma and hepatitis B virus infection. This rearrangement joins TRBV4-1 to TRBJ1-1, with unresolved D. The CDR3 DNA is TGCGCCAGCAGCCAAGACCCACGGAGAGCCTTGGACACTGAAGCTTTCTTT. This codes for CASSQDPRRALDTEAFF.